This passage covers 18 T cell receptor beta chains from one sample sequenced in a study of cytomegalovirus exposure and HLA in healthy donors. It was with 60 Vbeta and 13 Jbeta primers that the PCR ran. The repertoire was sequenced with immunoSEQ multiplex PCR; TCRdb's copy has only in-frame clones and lacks some. The sample lists about 190,000 clones, approximately 75% occurring once. The sequenced sample consisted of PBMCs. These receptors were taken from a man aged 25 to 40 in good health and CMV-seropositive.

This rearrangement joins TRBV7-9 to TRBJ2-7; 8 bases align to TRBD2. Germline loops: CDR1 SEHNR, CDR2 FQNEAQ (reference sequence). The CDR3 consists of 15 residues. V was clipped by 5 bases and J by 2 bases; unmatched bases: 8. DNA for the CDR3: TGTGCCAGCAGCACTACCACTAGCGGAACCTACGAGCAGTACTTC. It specifies CASSTTTSGTYEQYF.

The V and J genes are TRBV7-3 and TRBJ2-7; D possibly corresponds to TRBD2 (5 bases). This CDR3 is 14 amino acids long. V dropped 1 base and J dropped 2 bases, with 9 bases sitting between them. Germline V gives CDR1 SGHTA, CDR2 FQGTGA. CDR3 coding DNA: TGTGCCAGCAGCTTAATGGCGGGCCCCTACGAGCAGTACTTC. It specifies CASSLMAGPYEQYF.

The sample holds a few counts of this clone. The CDR3 sequence is CASRPREGNTEAFF. The CDR3 DNA is TGTGCCAGCAGACCCAGGGAAGGTAACACTGAAGCTTTCTTT. The chain links TRBV2 to TRBJ1-1; D might be TRBD1 (5 bases). Trimming pared 6 bases from V and 2 bases from J, leaving 13 bases between. Germline CDR1 SNHLY, CDR2 FYNNEI. The CDR3 runs 14 residues. Based on the CDR3 plus reference TRBV2 and TRBJ1-1, the full variable domain is EPEVTQTPSHQVTQMGQEVILRCVPISNHLYFYWYRQILGQKVEFLVSFYNNEISEKSEIFDDQFSVERPDGSNFTLKIRSTKLEDSAMYFCASRPREGNTEAFFGQGTRLTVV.

The chain uses TRBV9 and TRBJ2-3; weak D call: TRBD2 (6 bases). Trimming took 3 bases from V and 2 from J, leaving 13 bases between them. The CDR3 extends over 15 amino acids. In germline, CDR1 is SGDLS, CDR2 YYNGEE. The CDR3 here is CASSARLGATDTQYF. The CDR3 nucleotides are TGTGCCAGCAGCGCGCGACTAGGAGCCACAGATACGCAGTATTTT.

This chain joins TRBV9 and TRBJ1-6, with 7 bases fitting TRBD1. Looked up from germline, CDR1 is SGDLS and CDR2 is YYNGEE. This CDR3 comprises 15 residues. The V segment lost 3 bases and the J segment 10 bases; nucleotides outside the gene matches: 10. In nucleotides, the CDR3 is TGTGCCAGCAGCGGCGACAGGGAGAGGGGATCACCCCTCCACTTT. It yields the protein CASSGDRERGSPLHF.

The chain is built from TRBV15 and TRBJ2-7; 9 positions agree with TRBD1. CDR3 length equals 12 residues. Germline V CDR1 and CDR2: LNHNV, YYDKDF (reference sequence). V gave up 6 bases and J gave up 5 bases; unmatched junction bases: 2. The CDR3 DNA follows: TGTGCCACCAGAAGGGACAGGGACGAGCAGTACTTC. Protein: CATRRDRDEQYF.

This chain links TRBV5-1 with TRBJ2-5; 10 nucleotides align to TRBD2. The DNA end is a closer match to TRBJ2-7, so the J assignment may be wrong. The CDR3 length is 17 residues. The germline V gene has CDR1 SGHRS and CDR2 YFSETQ. CDR3 loop: CASSPAGGSGRPHEQYF. As DNA, the CDR3 is TGCGCCAGCAGCCCCGCGGGGGGTAGCGGGAGGCCCCACGAGCAGTACTTC.

The V and J genes are TRBV5-4 and TRBJ2-2; 8 bases match TRBD1. The CDR3 is 15 amino acids. V dropped 4 bases and J dropped 4; count of bases not matched to a gene: 6. Germline CDR1 and CDR2: SGHNT and YYREEE (reference sequence). In nucleotides, the CDR3 is TGTGCCAGCAGCCAGGACAGGGACGGCACCGGGGAGCTGTTTTTT. Translation gives CASSQDRDGTGELFF.

The rearrangement links TRBV9 to TRBJ2-7, with D possibly TRBD1 on 5 matching bases. V gave up 0 bases and J gave up 5 bases, with 9 bases separating them. Germline loops: CDR1 SGDLS, CDR2 YYNGEE. CDR3 length equals 13 residues. The DNA for the CDR3 is TGTGCCAGCAGCGTAGAGGGGAACGACGAGCAGTACTTC. Its translation is CASSVEGNDEQYF. The variable domain in full, with the rest retrieved from reference TRBV9 and TRBJ2-7, is DSGVTQTPKHLITATGQRVTLRCSPRSGDLSVYWYQQSLDQGLQFLIQYYNGEERAKGNILERFSAQQFPDLHSELNLSSLELGDSALYFCASSVEGNDEQYFGPGTRLTVT.

The sample holds one count of this clone. The V and J genes are TRBV27 and TRBJ1-2; TRBD1 matches at 11 bases. The germline V gene encodes CDR1 MNHEY and CDR2 SMNVEV (reference sequence). CDR3 size: 14 residues. Germline trimming cut 7 bases from V and 7 bases from J; bases unmatched to any gene: 8. Written as DNA, the CDR3 is TGTGCCAGCACGAGCGGACAGGGGGCTGGTGGCTACACCTTC. Its translation: CASTSGQGAGGYTF.

The chain combines TRBV27 with TRBJ2-3; 7 bases map to TRBD1. The V segment lost 5 bases and the J segment 0 bases; nucleotides outside the gene matches: 8. The CDR3 runs to 16 residues. The germline CDR1 and CDR2 sequences are MNHEY and SMNVEV (reference sequence). DNA of the CDR3: TGTGCCAGCAGTCCCATGGGACAGCCTAGCACAGATACGCAGTATTTT. Translated: CASSPMGQPSTDTQYF.

The V and J genes are TRBV6-1 and TRBJ1-5; maybe TRBD1 (5 bases). This CDR3 has 17 amino acids. The germline gives CDR1 MNHNS, CDR2 SASEGT. Trimming pared 0 bases from V and 2 bases from J, leaving 14 bases between. The CDR3 spells CASSEAAGGRGNQPQHF. The DNA for the CDR3 is TGTGCCAGCAGTGAAGCGGCGGGGGGTAGGGGCAATCAGCCCCAGCATTTT.

This clone occurred once. The chain links TRBV18 to TRBJ1-1; TRBD1 aligns across 8 bases. Germline CDR1 KGHSH, CDR2 LQKENI. Unmatched junction bases numbered 6, after V lost 3 bases and J lost 9 bases. There are 13 residues in the CDR3. The CDR3 DNA reads as TGTGCCAGCTCACCGGGGGGACAGGAAAAAGCTTTCTTT. It yields the protein CASSPGGQEKAFF.

This chain uses TRBV10-1 with TRBJ2-1; TRBD2 matches at 7 bases. Germline V CDR1 and CDR2: WNHNN, SYGVQD (reference sequence). J was trimmed by 0 bases and V by 7 bases; bases with no gene match: 3. The CDR3 has 14 residues. The CDR3 coding sequence is TGCGCCAGCATGAGCGGGATCTCCTACAATGAGCAGTTCTTC. Amino acids: CASMSGISYNEQFF.

The chain is built from TRBV5-1 and TRBJ1-2; D possibly corresponds to TRBD1 (5 bases). The CDR3 runs 13 residues. Trimming removed 4 bases from V and 5 bases from J, with 12 bases in between. CDR1 is SGHRS, CDR2 YFSETQ, per germline. CDR3 residues: CASSNDSPYGYTF. Here the CDR3 DNA reads TGCGCCAGCAGCAATGACAGCCCTTATGGCTACACCTTC.

The genes are TRBV18 and TRBJ1-1; weak D call: TRBD1 (6 bases). V was trimmed by 3 bases and J by 1 base, leaving 9 bases between them. Per germline, CDR1 KGHSH and CDR2 LQKENI. The CDR3 totals 14 residues. CDR3 sequence (DNA): TGTGCCAGCTCACCTTCGGGACAGAACACTGAAGCTTTCTTT. Amino acids: CASSPSGQNTEAFF.

This clone has a handful of counts. This chain connects TRBV30 to TRBJ2-5; TRBD2 matches 13 bases. The J call may be wrong; the DNA end is better matched by TRBJ2-7. This CDR3 has 13 amino acids. CDR1 is GTSNPN, CDR2 SVGIG, per germline (reference sequence). The CDR3 loop is CAGTSGGGYEQYF. CDR3 DNA sequence: TGTGCCGGCACTAGCGGGGGGGGTTACGAGCAGTACTTC.

The chain links TRBV18 to TRBJ2-1; 16 nucleotides match TRBD2. This CDR3 region has 16 residues. V gave up 3 bases and J gave up 4 bases; unmatched junction bases: 0. Germline-derived CDR1 and CDR2 are KGHSH and LQKENI. The CDR3 nucleotides read TGTGCCAGCTCACCGGGACTAGCGGGAGGGTACAATGAGCAGTTCTTC. It codes for CASSPGLAGGYNEQFF.